This entry lists 30 T cell receptor beta chains sequenced from one sample in a study of regulatory T cells in long-lasting Graves disease. Time point in this sample: persistent/refractory GD, antithyroid drugs over 5 years with positive TRAb. With RNA extracted from PBMCs as input, the TCR library was made. Combining iRepertoire HTBI primers with Arm-PCR of CDR3 regions, the authors built TCR beta libraries. TCRdb re-called the multiplex PCR reads through MiXCR, storing one row per CDR3 protein. The table records a few hundred thousand distinct CDR3 sequences, around 20% of them present only once. Sequencing used peripheral blood mononuclear cells (PBMCs), obtained when the disease was refractory, from a patient treated with antithyroid drugs. These receptor sequences come from a female donor with Graves disease.

This chain links TRBV15 with TRBJ2-5, with D tentatively TRBD2 (6 bases). This CDR3 region has 15 residues. Germline loops: CDR1 LNHNV, CDR2 YYDKDF (reference sequence). With 6 bases removed from V and 7 bases from J, the gap between germline ends came to 21 bases. CDR3 coding DNA: TGTGCCACCAGTCAGAGGTCAGGGTGGGGAGGGACCCAGTACTTC. This translates into CATSQRSGWGGTQYF.

The rearrangement uses TRBV30 and TRBJ1-1, with D perhaps matching TRBD1 (5 bases). Trimming shortened V by 3 bases and J by 1 base, and 6 bases separated the two germline ends. The CDR3 covers 12 residues. Germline CDR1 reads GTSNPN; CDR2 reads SVGIG (reference sequence). CDR3 protein: CAWSRENTEAFF. The CDR3 bases are TGTGCCTGGAGCAGGGAGAACACTGAAGCTTTCTTT.

This clonotype was found once. The chain couples TRBV7-2 to TRBJ1-5; no firm D call. This CDR3 has 13 amino acids. Trimming cost V 2 bases and J 4 bases, with 6 bases left between them. CDR1 is SGHTA, CDR2 FQGNSA, per germline. This chain's CDR3 is CASSLSWNQPQHF. The CDR3 coding sequence is TGTGCCAGCAGCTTATCCTGGAATCAGCCCCAGCATTTT.

This clonotype was counted ten times or more. The genes are TRBV28 and TRBJ1-1; TRBD1 matches at 7 bases. Germline V gene data show CDR1 as MDHEN and CDR2 as SYDVKM. The CDR3 has 15 residues. The V segment lost 6 bases and the J segment 0 bases; nucleotides outside the gene matches: 7. In DNA, the CDR3 is TGTGCCAGCAGCCGGGACAGCGTCATGAACACTGAAGCTTTCTTT. Translation: CASSRDSVMNTEAFF.

In this sample, this clonotype turned up a few times. This chain uses TRBV29-1 with TRBJ2-7; the D gene could be TRBD1 or TRBD2 (5 bases each). Germline values: CDR1 SQVTM, CDR2 ANQGSEA. Trimming shortened V by 3 bases and J by 1 base, and 10 bases separated the two germline ends. The CDR3 is 13 residues long. The CDR3 sequence is CSVDVGESYEQYF. Here the CDR3 DNA reads TGCAGCGTTGATGTGGGGGAGTCCTACGAGCAGTACTTC.

To note about this clonotype: This sequence may be a read error, since a much larger clone differs from it by one base. This chain uses TRBV7-3 with TRBJ2-6; unclear D gene. Germline V gives CDR1 SGHTA, CDR2 FQGTGA. Trimming removed 4 bases from V and 0 bases from J, with 19 bases in between. This CDR3 has 19 residues. CDR3 protein: CASSSLGLVVNSGANVLTF. The CDR3 nucleotides read TGTGCCAGCAGCTCCCTCGGGCTAGTGGTAAACTCTGGGGCCAACGTCCTGACTTTC.

In this sample, this clonotype turned up many times. V is TRBV2 and J is TRBJ2-5; 7 bases match TRBD1. Germline V gene lookup returns CDR1 SNHLY and CDR2 FYNNEI. The V gene end was trimmed by 11 bases and the J gene end by 1 base; junction bases not matched to a gene: 7. The CDR3 is 13 residues long. CDR3 DNA: TGTGCCGGCAACCGGGACAGCCAAGAGACCCAGTACTTC. As protein: CAGNRDSQETQYF.

This clonotype was counted many times. The V and J genes are TRBV3-1 and TRBJ2-5; possibly TRBD1 or TRBD2 for D (5 bases each). In germline, CDR1 is LGHDT, CDR2 YNNKEL (reference sequence). This CDR3 spans 16 amino acids. Trimming shortened V by 0 bases and J by 1 base, and 12 bases separated the two germline ends. CDR3 in DNA: TGTGCCAGCAGCCAAGATGTGGGGGAACTCCAAGAGACCCAGTACTTC. Translated, it gives CASSQDVGELQETQYF.

This chain connects TRBV30 to TRBJ1-5; 9 bases match TRBD1. There are 16 residues in the CDR3. Germline loops: CDR1 GTSNPN, CDR2 SVGIG (reference sequence). J gave up 4 bases and V 0 bases, and 7 bases lay outside the gene matches. The CDR3 spells CAWSVLGDRDNQPQHF. The CDR3 DNA reads as TGTGCCTGGAGTGTACTCGGGGACAGGGATAATCAGCCCCAGCATTTT.

At least ten counts were recorded for this clonotype. The chain carries TRBV20-1 and TRBJ1-1; tentatively, D is TRBD1 (5 bases). CDR1 and CDR2 (germline): DFQATT, SNEGSKA (reference sequence). The length of the CDR3 is 13 residues. The V end was cut by 5 bases, the J end by 3 bases, with 13 bases between. CDR3 DNA: TGCAGTGCTCCGTCGGACACTGACACTGAAGCTTTCTTT. Translation: CSAPSDTDTEAFF.

The V and J genes are TRBV9 and TRBJ1-5, with D perhaps matching TRBD1 (6 bases). The CDR3 sequence is 15 residues long. The V end lost 0 bases, the J end lost 8 bases, and 15 bases lay between the germline ends. Germline loops: CDR1 SGDLS, CDR2 YYNGEE. The CDR3 protein is CASSVAEGVSEPQHF. The CDR3 region has the DNA TGTGCCAGCAGCGTAGCTGAGGGGGTAAGCGAGCCCCAGCATTTT.

The CDR3 reads CASNDQAGGGYTF. The DNA of the CDR3 is TGTGCCAGCAACGACCAGGCCGGCGGTGGCTACACCTTC. J is TRBJ1-2 and V is TRBV7-9, with unresolved D. Trimming took off 7 bases at V and 7 bases at J, with 16 bases between the two ends. The CDR3 runs 13 residues. Germline V gene data show CDR1 as SEHNR and CDR2 as FQNEAQ (reference sequence).

This sequence joins TRBV2 and TRBJ2-3; 9 bases match TRBD1. Germline loops: CDR1 SNHLY, CDR2 FYNNEI. The trim removed 1 base at V and 3 bases at J, leaving 8 bases unmatched. The CDR3 contains 17 residues. CDR3 amino acids: CASSEVTGGVRTDTQYF. The DNA for the CDR3 is TGTGCCAGCAGTGAAGTAACAGGGGGCGTCCGAACAGATACGCAGTATTTT.

This clonotype was counted ten times or more. The chain uses TRBV20-1 and TRBJ2-7; possible D gene TRBD2, 5 bases. Trimming removed 0 bases from V and 0 bases from J, with 12 bases in between. Looked up from germline, CDR1 is DFQATT and CDR2 is SNEGSKA (reference sequence). The CDR3 consists of 15 residues. The CDR3 sequence: CSARDKGVSSYEQYF. CDR3 sequence (DNA): TGCAGTGCTAGAGACAAGGGAGTTTCCTCCTACGAGCAGTACTTC.

The J gene is TRBJ1-5, the V gene TRBV15; D possibly corresponds to TRBD1 (5 bases). Germline V CDR1 and CDR2: LNHNV, YYDKDF (reference sequence). Between the trimmed V and J ends, which lost 3 bases and 0 bases, there was a span of 24 bases. The CDR3 runs 20 residues. CDR3 loop: CATSSLSGPQHRNSNQPQHF. CDR3 nucleotides: TGTGCCACCAGCAGCCTCTCAGGGCCTCAACACAGGAATAGCAATCAGCCCCAGCATTTT.

This clonotype was observed a few times. The genes are TRBV29-1 and TRBJ1-1; TRBD1 might be the D (6 bases). V lost 7 bases, J lost 3 bases, and 15 bases lay in between. CDR1 and CDR2 from the germline V gene are SQVTM and ANQGSEA. The CDR3 extends over 13 amino acids. The chain's CDR3 is CSAQQGRDTEAFF. The CDR3 nucleotides read TGCAGCGCCCAACAGGGAAGGGACACTGAAGCTTTCTTT.

Only a few counts were recorded for this clonotype. The chain couples TRBV20-1 to TRBJ2-3, with 11 positions matching TRBD1. The V gene end was trimmed by 6 bases and the J gene end by 4 bases; junction bases not matched to a gene: 9. The CDR3 covers 15 residues. The germline CDR1 and CDR2 sequences are DFQATT and SNEGSKA (reference sequence). CDR3 DNA sequence: TGCAGTGCCCCGGACAGGGGGCTTCACCCAGATACGCAGTATTTT. Amino acid sequence: CSAPDRGLHPDTQYF.

About this clonotype: A clone one base away is much larger, so this may be a read error. The chain is built from TRBV6-1 and TRBJ2-7; TRBD2 agrees at 12 bases. The germline gives CDR1 MNHNS, CDR2 SASEGT. V shed 10 bases and J 2 bases; nucleotides not matched to a gene: 6. The CDR3 runs to 14 residues. CDR3 sequence (DNA): TGTGCCACCAGCCCTAGCGGGAGGGCCTACGAGCAGTACTTC. This gives the protein CATSPSGRAYEQYF.

This clonotype was detected many times. J is TRBJ1-2 and V is TRBV20-1; D is unclear. V was shortened by 5 bases and J by 8 bases, with 15 bases between the two germline ends. CDR1 is DFQATT, CDR2 SNEGSKA, per germline (reference sequence). The CDR3 runs to 12 residues. CDR3 bases: TGCAGTGCTCTTCCTTCGACGGGGGGCTACACCTTC. It codes for CSALPSTGGYTF.

The CDR3 DNA follows: TGTGCCAGCAGCCAAGTAACAGGGACTTCACCCCTCCACTTT. It yields the protein CASSQVTGTSPLHF. V gene TRBV14 combines with J gene TRBJ1-6; possible D gene TRBD1, 6 bases. The CDR3 is 14 amino acids. Trimming shortened V by 1 base and J by 9 bases, and 10 bases separated the two germline ends. Per germline, CDR1 SGHDN and CDR2 FVKESK.

CDR3 DNA: TGCAGTGCTAGACCGGGATTCACAGATACGCAGTATTTT. This translates into CSARPGFTDTQYF. V is TRBV20-1 and J is TRBJ2-3; the D gene is possibly TRBD2 (5 bases). V was pared by 2 bases and J by 2 bases, with 8 bases between. Germline-derived CDR1 and CDR2 are DFQATT and SNEGSKA (reference sequence). This CDR3 has 13 residues.

The CDR3 DNA follows: TGTGCCAGCAGTTACTCGATAACAGGGCATCAGCCCCAGCATTTT. Amino acids: CASSYSITGHQPQHF. The chain employs TRBV6-2 or TRBV6-3 and TRBJ1-5; maybe TRBD1 (6 bases). This CDR3 has 15 residues. The V gene's germline CDR1 is MNHEY and CDR2 SVGEGT. Trimming removed 0 bases from V and 5 bases from J, with 11 bases in between.

This clonotype was picked up one time. The gene calls are TRBV12-3 or TRBV12-4 and TRBJ2-1; a possible D gene is TRBD1 (6 bases). The V gene lost 5 bases and the J gene lost 9 bases, with 11 bases spanning the gap. CDR3 length: 12 amino acids. The CDR3: CASSRQVAEQFF. The DNA for the CDR3 is TGTGCCAGCAGTCGACAGGTTGCTGAGCAGTTCTTC.

This clonotype turned up a few times. The chain uses TRBV6-6 and TRBJ2-7; 9 bases are a match to TRBD2. V lost 0 bases and J lost 2; bases outside the gene matches: 2. The germline V gene encodes CDR1 MNHNY and CDR2 SVGAGI (reference sequence). CDR3 length equals 15 residues. The CDR3 DNA sequence: TGTGCCAGCAGTTACTCGTTAGCGGGAGCCTACGAGCAGTACTTC. This sequence encodes CASSYSLAGAYEQYF.

This clonotype was found a few times. The rearrangement joins TRBV7-8 to TRBJ2-7; 11 nucleotides line up with TRBD2. V was clipped by 1 base and J by 9 bases; unmatched bases: 8. The CDR3 has 15 amino acids. Germline V gene sequence: CDR1 SGHVS, CDR2 FQNEAQ. Here the CDR3 DNA reads TGTGCCAGCAGCTTAGGGCTAGCGGGAGGTTTCGGGCAGTACTTC. This gives the protein CASSLGLAGGFGQYF.

A remark on this clonotype: A clone one base away is much larger, so this may be a read error. This chain connects TRBV12-3 or TRBV12-4 to TRBJ1-1, with D perhaps matching TRBD1 (6 bases). The CDR3 contains 14 residues. Deletions cut 5 bases from V and 3 bases from J, with 13 bases between. The chain's CDR3 is CASSPRTADTEAFF. The DNA of the CDR3 is TGTGCCAGCAGTCCCCGGACAGCGGACACTGAAGCTTTCTTT.

The sample holds many counts of this clonotype. V usage is TRBV28 and J usage is TRBJ1-6; TRBD1 matches 9 bases. The CDR3 contains 14 residues. V shed 7 bases and J 10 bases; nucleotides not matched to a gene: 8. Germline V CDR1 and CDR2: MDHEN, SYDVKM. CDR3 protein: CASKGGQGYSPLHF. The CDR3 DNA reads as TGTGCCAGCAAGGGAGGACAGGGGTACTCACCCCTCCACTTT.

In regard to this clonotype: The conserved closing phenylalanine or tryptophan is absent in this CDR3, likely reflecting a read error. The chain carries TRBV20-1 and TRBJ2-5; D is ambiguous. V was clipped by 3 bases and J by 5 bases, with 19 bases between them. The germline V gene encodes CDR1 DFQATT and CDR2 SNEGSKA (reference sequence). The CDR3 is made up of 15 amino acids. The CDR3 sequence: CSARTRLTGGETQYS. In DNA form, the CDR3 reads TGCAGTGCTAGGACTCGCCTGACTGGCGGCGAGACCCAGTACTCC.

This clonotype was seen more than once but under ten times. The chain is built from TRBV7-2 and TRBJ2-7; possibly TRBD1 or TRBD2 for D (6 bases each). The V end was cut by 5 bases, the J end by 1 base, with 15 bases between. The CDR3 is 15 amino acids. The germline V gene encodes CDR1 SGHTA and CDR2 FQGNSA. The CDR3 DNA is TGTGCCAGCAGCCCCGGGGGCGTAGTTTCCTACGAGCAGTACTTC. Encoded protein: CASSPGGVVSYEQYF.

A remark on this clonotype: The junction departs from the called germline gene at one end, perhaps through a read error. The chain employs TRBV14 and TRBJ1-2; D ambiguous. CDR3 length: 13 amino acids. CDR1 and CDR2 from the germline V gene are SGHDN and FVKESK. The CDR3 coding sequence is TGTGCCAGCAGCCAAGAGGAGGATTTTGGCTACGCCTTC. This encodes CASSQEEDFGYAF. The entire variable domain, with the rest obtained from reference TRBV14 and TRBJ1-2, is as follows: EAGVTQFPSHSVIEKGQTVTLRCDPISGHDNLYWYRRVMGKEIKFLLHFVKESKQDESGMPNNRFLAERTGGTYSTLKVQPAELEDSGVYFCASSQEEDFGYAFGSGTRLTVV.